The clone carrying this T cell receptor beta chain was observed a handful of times. Sequenced by immunoSEQ multiplex PCR; TCRdb stores in-frame clones only, minus some. The sample has tens of thousands of clones; 93% are singletons. These data originate in a study of T cells after posttransplantation cyclophosphamide. What was sequenced was PBMCs. The sequence was obtained from a woman aged 25-40 years in good health and a related stem cell transplant donor.

Here the CDR3 reads CASSLAAIQNSPLHF. CDR3 DNA: TGTGCCAGCAGCTTAGCAGCGATCCAGAATTCACCCCTCCACTTT. The chain combines TRBV7-9 with TRBJ1-6; D not resolved. The CDR3 contains 15 residues. Between the trimmed V and J ends, which lost 0 bases and 7 bases, there was a span of 10 bases. CDR1 SEHNR and CDR2 FQNEAQ come from the germline V gene (reference sequence).